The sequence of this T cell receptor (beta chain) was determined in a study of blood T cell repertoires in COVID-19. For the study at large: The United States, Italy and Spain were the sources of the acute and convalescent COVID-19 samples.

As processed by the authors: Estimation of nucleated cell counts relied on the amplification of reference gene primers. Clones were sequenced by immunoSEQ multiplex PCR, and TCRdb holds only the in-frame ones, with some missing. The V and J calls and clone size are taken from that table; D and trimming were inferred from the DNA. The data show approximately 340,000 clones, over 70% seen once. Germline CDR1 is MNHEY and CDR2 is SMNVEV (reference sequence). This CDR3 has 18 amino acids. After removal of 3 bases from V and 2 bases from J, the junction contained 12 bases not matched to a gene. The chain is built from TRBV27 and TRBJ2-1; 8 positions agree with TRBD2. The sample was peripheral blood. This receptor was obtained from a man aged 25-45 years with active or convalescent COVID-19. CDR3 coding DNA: TGTGCCAGCAGTTTCCCCCGAGCGGGAGAAGGGACCTACAATGAGCAGTTCTTC. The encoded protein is CASSFPRAGEGTYNEQFF.